These 27 T cell receptor beta chains were sequenced from one sample in a study of cytomegalovirus exposure and HLA in healthy donors. PCR amplification relied on 60 Vbeta primers (plus 13 Jbeta primers). Sequencing used immunoSEQ multiplex PCR; TCRdb keeps in-frame clones, though not all of them. The sample includes around 98,000 clones, about two thirds of them seen just once. The material sequenced was PBMCs. The receptor set was obtained from a female donor in good health and CMV-seronegative.

The chain uses TRBV9 and TRBJ2-7, with a weak D call TRBD1 (6 bases). CDR1 SGDLS and CDR2 YYNGEE come from the germline V gene. V was trimmed by 4 bases and J by 3 bases, leaving 20 bases between them. This CDR3 spans 16 amino acids. The CDR3 region has the DNA TGTGCCAGCAGCCCCAATTGGGCAGGGGATCTCTACGAGCAGTACTTC. Translating it yields CASSPNWAGDLYEQYF.

The chain carries TRBV15 and TRBJ1-1; 9 bases match TRBD1. V trimming: 7 bases; J trimming: 11 bases; junction bases outside the gene matches: 8. The CDR3 length is 12 residues. Germline CDR1 reads LNHNV; CDR2 reads YYDKDF (reference sequence). DNA of the CDR3: TGTGCCACCACCGGACAGGGGCCGGGGGCTTTCTTT. Translated, it gives CATTGQGPGAFF.

This chain connects TRBV27 to TRBJ1-1; perhaps TRBD1 as D (6 bases). From germline, CDR1 is MNHEY and CDR2 SMNVEV (reference sequence). Trimming shortened V by 0 bases and J by 5 bases, and 13 bases separated the two germline ends. CDR3 length equals 15 residues. The CDR3 DNA reads TGTGCCAGCAGTTTATCGCGGGGGGCTGGGACTGAAGCTTTCTTT. This sequence encodes CASSLSRGAGTEAFF.

CDR3 nucleotides: TGTGCCAGCACCGCCCCAGGGTTCTCCTACGAGCAGTACTTC. Amino acids: CASTAPGFSYEQYF. The chain employs TRBV6-5 and TRBJ2-7, with a weak D call TRBD1 (5 bases). Trimming took off 7 bases at V and 0 bases at J, with 13 bases between the two ends. The germline V gene encodes CDR1 MNHEY and CDR2 SVGAGI. This CDR3 has 14 residues.

The chain links TRBV7-9 to TRBJ1-1; D is possibly TRBD1 (6 bases). This CDR3 comprises 17 residues. The germline CDR1 and CDR2 sequences are SEHNR and FQNEAQ (reference sequence). With 1 base removed from V and 0 bases from J, the gap between germline ends came to 15 bases. CDR3: CASSLGDRLKMNTEAFF. CDR3 DNA sequence: TGTGCCAGCAGCTTAGGTGACAGGTTAAAAATGAACACTGAAGCTTTCTTT.

This chain connects TRBV19 to TRBJ1-1; D call uncertain. The CDR3 has 13 residues. With 3 bases removed from V and 4 bases from J, the gap between germline ends came to 9 bases. The germline gives CDR1 LNHDA, CDR2 SQIVND (reference sequence). CDR3 protein: CASSIGEGTEAFF. The CDR3 DNA is TGTGCCAGTAGTATTGGCGAGGGCACTGAAGCTTTCTTT.

The rearrangement links TRBV21-1 to TRBJ1-1. TRBV21-1 is described as a pseudogene. CDR3 length: 15 amino acids. DNA of the CDR3: TGTGCCAGCAGCAAAGCGCGTGAAATGAACACTGAAGCTTTCTTT. It specifies CASSKAREMNTEAFF.

The chain links TRBV30 to TRBJ2-1, with a weak D call TRBD2 (6 bases). The CDR3 loop spans 15 amino acids. Germline CDR1 reads GTSNPN; CDR2 reads SVGIG (reference sequence). Trimming pared 5 bases from V and 0 bases from J, leaving 14 bases between. The CDR3: CAWGGLPFSYNEQFF. The DNA of the CDR3 is TGTGCCTGGGGGGGACTTCCCTTCTCCTACAATGAGCAGTTCTTC.

V is TRBV5-6 and J is TRBJ2-2, with a weak D call TRBD2 (5 bases). There are 12 residues in the CDR3. Looked up from germline, CDR1 is SGHDT and CDR2 is YYEEEE. V was trimmed by 3 bases and J by 9 bases, leaving 9 bases between them. The CDR3 bases are TGTGCCAGCAGCTCCCCGGGGTGGGAGCTGTTTTTT. Translation: CASSSPGWELFF.

Written as DNA, the CDR3 is TGTGCCAGCTCTCACCTACTATACGAGCAGTACTTC. Translating it yields CASSHLLYEQYF. The chain carries TRBV6-1 and TRBJ2-7, with D unresolved. The germline CDR1 and CDR2 sequences are MNHNS and SASEGT. The CDR3 length is 12 residues. Trimming cost V 8 bases and J 4 bases, with 12 bases left between them.

The V call is TRBV5-1, the J call TRBJ2-1, with TRBD2 matching 7 bases. Germline CDR1 is SGHRS and CDR2 is YFSETQ. Trimming at V came to 5 bases and at J to 8 bases, leaving 13 bases not matched to a gene. The CDR3 extends over 15 amino acids. CDR3 DNA sequence: TGCGCCAGCAGGACCCGGGGGGATTCGGGTGATGAGCAGTTCTTC. Its protein product is CASRTRGDSGDEQFF.

This clone has just a few counts. The rearrangement joins TRBV28 to TRBJ1-1; TRBD1 agrees at 11 bases. This CDR3 has 17 amino acids. Germline lookup yields CDR1 MDHEN and CDR2 SYDVKM. V shed 2 bases, J shed 1 base, and the junction held 6 bases outside the gene matches. CDR3 DNA: TGTGCCAGCAGTTTAAGGGGAGGGACAGGGGGGAACACTGAAGCTTTCTTT. Translated, it gives CASSLRGGTGGNTEAFF.

This clone showed up just a few times. The chain employs TRBV19 and TRBJ1-2, with TRBD1 identical over 7 bases. Germline loops: CDR1 LNHDA, CDR2 SQIVND (reference sequence). V lost 4 bases and J lost 5; bases outside the gene matches: 10. CDR3 length equals 15 residues. The DNA for the CDR3 is TGTGCCAGTAGTACGCCGGGACAGAGTCTTTATGGCTACACCTTC. As protein: CASSTPGQSLYGYTF. Drawing the rest from reference TRBV19 and TRBJ1-2, the complete variable domain is DGGITQSPKYLFRKEGQNVTLSCEQNLNHDAMYWYRQDPGQGLRLIYYSQIVNDFQKGDIAEGYSVSREKKESFPLTVTSAQKNPTAFYLCASSTPGQSLYGYTFGSGTRLTVV.

This clone was counted only a few times. The CDR3 DNA sequence: TGTGCCTGGACCCCTAGCGGGGGCCCCCAAGAGACCCAGTACTTC. Translating gives CAWTPSGGPQETQYF. This chain joins TRBV30 and TRBJ2-5; 10 bases are a match to TRBD2. The CDR3 is made up of 15 amino acids. The V gene's germline CDR1 is GTSNPN and CDR2 SVGIG (reference sequence). The V and J ends lost 4 bases and 1 base, in that order; junction bases with no gene match: 6.

The chain uses TRBV14 and TRBJ2-5, with TRBD2 identical over 13 bases. Germline V gives CDR1 SGHDN, CDR2 FVKESK. V lost 2 bases, J lost 3 bases, and 3 bases stayed unmatched. The CDR3 sequence is 16 residues long. The CDR3 protein is CASSQPGLAGEETQYF. CDR3 sequence (DNA): TGTGCCAGCAGCCAACCAGGACTAGCGGGAGAAGAGACCCAGTACTTC.

The chain has TRBV15 and TRBJ2-2; the match to TRBD2 covers 8 bases. CDR1 and CDR2 from the germline V gene are LNHNV and YYDKDF (reference sequence). This CDR3 is built from 14 residues. Losses at the gene ends were 1 base for V and 6 bases for J; bases not matched to a gene: 1. CDR3 DNA: TGTGCCACCAGCAGAGGCGGGGGGCCCGGGGAGCTGTTTTTT. This encodes CATSRGGGPGELFF.

The rearrangement links TRBV6-6 to TRBJ1-4; 7 bases map to TRBD1. The CDR3 spans 12 residues. The germline V gene has CDR1 MNHNY and CDR2 SVGAGI (reference sequence). The trim removed 6 bases at V and 12 bases at J, leaving 7 bases unmatched. CDR3 in DNA: TGTGCCAGCAGACCAGGACAGGACCAACTGTTTTTT. Protein: CASRPGQDQLFF.

This sequence joins TRBV10-3 and TRBJ2-2, with TRBD2 identical over 7 bases. Germline-derived CDR1 and CDR2 are ENHRY and SYGVKD. The CDR3 sequence is 16 residues long. V shed 2 bases and J 4 bases; nucleotides not matched to a gene: 7. The CDR3 spells CAISEGGGGVTGELFF. Written as DNA, the CDR3 is TGTGCCATCAGTGAGGGTGGCGGGGGTGTCACCGGGGAGCTGTTTTTT.

The J gene is TRBJ2-1, the V gene TRBV9, with D possibly matching TRBD2 (5 bases). CDR1 is SGDLS, CDR2 YYNGEE, per germline. There are 13 residues in the CDR3. With 3 bases removed from V and 7 bases from J, the gap between germline ends came to 11 bases. CDR3 coding DNA: TGTGCCAGCAGCGATGCACCGGGAAATGAGCAGTTCTTC. It yields the protein CASSDAPGNEQFF.

The rearrangement uses TRBV6-6 and TRBJ1-1, with 11 bases that match TRBD1. The CDR3 is made up of 16 amino acids. V shed 2 bases, J shed 4 bases, and the junction held 6 bases outside the gene matches. Per germline, CDR1 MNHNY and CDR2 SVGAGI (reference sequence). DNA of the CDR3: TGTGCCAGCAGTTACAGCCGGGACAGGGGGTTCACTGAAGCTTTCTTT. It is translated as CASSYSRDRGFTEAFF.

V gene TRBV23-1 combines with J gene TRBJ1-2, with D possibly TRBD1 on 5 matching bases. TRBV23-1 is an ORF, and what it does is uncertain. The V end was cut by 0 bases, the J end by 4 bases, with 9 bases between. The CDR3 has 14 residues. CDR3 loop: CASSQSRQIYGYTF. DNA for the CDR3: TGCGCCAGCAGTCAATCGAGACAGATCTATGGCTACACCTTC.

The chain recombines TRBV7-6 with TRBJ2-3, with TRBD2 matching over 10 bases. The V and J ends lost 3 bases and 2 bases, in that order; junction bases with no gene match: 2. The CDR3 extends over 15 amino acids. The V gene's germline CDR1 is SGHVS and CDR2 FNYEAQ. This CDR3 reads CASSFSGGHTDTQYF. The CDR3 nucleotides are TGTGCCAGCAGCTTTAGCGGGGGGCACACAGATACGCAGTATTTT.

V usage is TRBV7-9 and J usage is TRBJ2-2; a weak D match, TRBD2 (6 bases). This CDR3 spans 15 amino acids. With 6 bases removed from V and 5 bases from J, the gap between germline ends came to 16 bases. The germline V gene has CDR1 SEHNR and CDR2 FQNEAQ (reference sequence). The CDR3 is CASSDGRWDTGELFF. For the CDR3, the DNA is TGTGCCAGCAGTGACGGGAGATGGGATACCGGGGAGCTGTTTTTT.

This clone was seen more than once but under ten times. CDR3 loop: CASSYQGAAGELFF. As DNA, the CDR3 is TGTGCCAGCAGTTACCAAGGAGCGGCCGGGGAGCTGTTTTTT. The genes are TRBV6-6 and TRBJ2-2, with a weak D call TRBD2 (5 bases). The length of the CDR3 is 14 residues. From germline, CDR1 is MNHNY and CDR2 SVGAGI (reference sequence). V was clipped by 2 bases and J by 6 bases, with 10 bases between them.

This clone was picked up a small number of times. The CDR3 region has the DNA TGTGCCAGCAGTTCCATGAACACTGAAGCTTTCTTT. It encodes CASSSMNTEAFF. The chain couples TRBV5-6 to TRBJ1-1; D is uncertain. The V end lost 5 bases, the J end lost 0 bases, and 5 bases lay between the germline ends. Germline loops: CDR1 SGHDT, CDR2 YYEEEE. This CDR3 contains 12 residues.

In this sample, this clone turned up once. This rearrangement joins TRBV7-9 to TRBJ2-7; D might be TRBD2 (7 bases). Germline V gene data show CDR1 as SEHNR and CDR2 as FQNEAQ (reference sequence). Deletions cut 5 bases from V and 5 bases from J, with 16 bases between. The length of the CDR3 is 14 residues. The CDR3 reads CASSPRGADNEQYF. CDR3 DNA sequence: TGTGCCAGCAGCCCCCGGGGGGCGGACAACGAGCAGTACTTC.

The DNA of the CDR3 is TGTGCCAGCAGGACTCCCACAAATGAAGCTTTCTTT. It specifies CASRTPTNEAFF. This rearrangement joins TRBV7-9 to TRBJ1-1; D unclear. The V gene lost 6 bases and the J gene lost 7 bases, with 12 bases spanning the gap. Germline CDR1 is SEHNR and CDR2 is FQNEAQ (reference sequence). This CDR3 contains 12 residues.